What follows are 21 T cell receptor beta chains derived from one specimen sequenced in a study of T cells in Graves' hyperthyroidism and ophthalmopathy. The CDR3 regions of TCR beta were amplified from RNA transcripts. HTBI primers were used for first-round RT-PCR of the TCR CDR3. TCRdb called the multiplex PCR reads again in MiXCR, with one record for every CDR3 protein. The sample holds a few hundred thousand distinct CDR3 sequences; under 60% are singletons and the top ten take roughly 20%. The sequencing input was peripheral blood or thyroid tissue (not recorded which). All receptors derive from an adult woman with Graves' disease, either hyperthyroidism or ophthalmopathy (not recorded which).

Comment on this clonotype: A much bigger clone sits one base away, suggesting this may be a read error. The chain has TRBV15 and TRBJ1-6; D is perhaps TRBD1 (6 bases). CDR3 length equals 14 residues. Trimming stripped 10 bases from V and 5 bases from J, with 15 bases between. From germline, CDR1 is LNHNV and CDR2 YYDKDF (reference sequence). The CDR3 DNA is TGTGCCAGCAACGACAGGCTCGATAATTCACCCCTCCACTTT. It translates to CASNDRLDNSPLHF.

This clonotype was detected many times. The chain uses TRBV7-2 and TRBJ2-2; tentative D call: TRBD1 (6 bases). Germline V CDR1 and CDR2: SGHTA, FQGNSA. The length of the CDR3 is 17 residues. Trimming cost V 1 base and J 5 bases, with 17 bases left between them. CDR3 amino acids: CASSLVNQGIITGELFF. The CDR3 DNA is TGTGCCAGCAGCTTAGTTAATCAGGGGATAATTACCGGGGAGCTGTTTTTT.

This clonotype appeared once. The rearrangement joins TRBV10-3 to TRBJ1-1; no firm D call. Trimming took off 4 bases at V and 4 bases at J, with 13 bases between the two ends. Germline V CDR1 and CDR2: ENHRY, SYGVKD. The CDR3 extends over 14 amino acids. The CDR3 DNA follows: TGTGCCATCAGTGGGTCCCCGGAGGGCACTGAAGCTTTCTTT. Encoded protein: CAISGSPEGTEAFF.

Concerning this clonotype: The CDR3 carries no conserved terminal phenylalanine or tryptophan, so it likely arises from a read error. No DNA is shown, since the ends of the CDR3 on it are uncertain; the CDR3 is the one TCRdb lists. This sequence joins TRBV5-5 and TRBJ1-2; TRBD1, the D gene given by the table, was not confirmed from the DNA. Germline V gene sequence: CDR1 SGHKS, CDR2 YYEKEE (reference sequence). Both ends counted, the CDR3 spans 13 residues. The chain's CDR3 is CASSPGTTYGHTS.

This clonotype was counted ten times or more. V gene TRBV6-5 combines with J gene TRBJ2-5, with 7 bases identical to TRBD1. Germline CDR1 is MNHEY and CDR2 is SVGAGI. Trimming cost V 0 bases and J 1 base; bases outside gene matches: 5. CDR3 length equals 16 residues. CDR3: CASSYSLGTVQETQYF. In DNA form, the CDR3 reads TGTGCCAGCAGTTACTCCTTGGGGACAGTCCAAGAGACCCAGTACTTC.

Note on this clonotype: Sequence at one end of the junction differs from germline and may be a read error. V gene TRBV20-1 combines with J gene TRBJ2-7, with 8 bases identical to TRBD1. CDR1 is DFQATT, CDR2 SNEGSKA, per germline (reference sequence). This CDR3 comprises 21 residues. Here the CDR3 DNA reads TGCAGTGCTAGATGGGGCAGGGGGCTGGATAAATCACCCCTCGGTGCCTACGAGCACTACTTC. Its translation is CSARWGRGLDKSPLGAYEHYF.

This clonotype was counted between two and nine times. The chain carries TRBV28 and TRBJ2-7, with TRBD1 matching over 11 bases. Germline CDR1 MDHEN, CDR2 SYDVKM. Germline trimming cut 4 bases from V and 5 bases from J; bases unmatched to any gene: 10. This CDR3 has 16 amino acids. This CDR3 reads CASSSPGQGVSNEQYF. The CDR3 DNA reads TGTGCCAGCAGTTCCCCGGGACAGGGGGTGAGCAACGAGCAGTACTTC.

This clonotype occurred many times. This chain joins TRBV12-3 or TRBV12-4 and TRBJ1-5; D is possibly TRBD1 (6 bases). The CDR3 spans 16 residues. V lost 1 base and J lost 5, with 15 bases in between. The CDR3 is CASSLGGGGWDQPQHF. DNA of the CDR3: TGTGCCAGCAGTTTAGGGGGGGGCGGCTGGGATCAGCCCCAGCATTTT.

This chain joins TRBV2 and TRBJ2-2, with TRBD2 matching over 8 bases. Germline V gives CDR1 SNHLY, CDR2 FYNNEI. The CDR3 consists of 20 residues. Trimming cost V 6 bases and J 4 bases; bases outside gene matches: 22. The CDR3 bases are TGTGCCAGCAGCCTGTCGAATATACAGGGACTAGAGACCGGCACCGGGGAGCTGTTTTTT. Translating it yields CASSLSNIQGLETGTGELFF.

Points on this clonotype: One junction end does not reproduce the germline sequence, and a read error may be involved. The CDR3 coding sequence is TGTGCCAGCAGCTTAGTACTTCCGGGTCCCACGAACACCGGGGAGCTGTACTTC. This encodes CASSLVLPGPTNTGELYF. This chain uses TRBV7-9 with TRBJ2-7; D may be TRBD2 (5 bases). There are 18 residues in the CDR3. CDR1 and CDR2 (germline): SEHNR, FQNEAQ (reference sequence).

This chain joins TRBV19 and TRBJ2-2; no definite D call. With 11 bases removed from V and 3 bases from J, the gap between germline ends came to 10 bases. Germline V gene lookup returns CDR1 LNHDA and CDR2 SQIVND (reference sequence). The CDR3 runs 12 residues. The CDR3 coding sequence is TGTGCCGAGGAATCCGACACCGGGGAGCTGTTTTTT. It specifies CAEESDTGELFF.

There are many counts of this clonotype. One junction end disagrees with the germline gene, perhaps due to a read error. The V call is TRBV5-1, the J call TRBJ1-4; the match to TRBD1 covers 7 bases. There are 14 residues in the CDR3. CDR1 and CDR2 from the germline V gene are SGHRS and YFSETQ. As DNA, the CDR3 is TGTGCCAGCAGTTCGACAGGGCCGAATGAAAAACTGTTTTTT. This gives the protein CASSSTGPNEKLFF.

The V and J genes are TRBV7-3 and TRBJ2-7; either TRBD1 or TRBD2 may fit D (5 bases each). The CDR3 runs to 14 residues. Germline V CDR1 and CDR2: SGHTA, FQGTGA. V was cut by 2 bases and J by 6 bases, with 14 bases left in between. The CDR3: CASSLFPTRGEQYF. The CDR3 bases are TGTGCCAGCAGCTTATTTCCGACGAGGGGCGAGCAGTACTTC.

CDR3 coding DNA: TGCGCCAGCAGGCGGGACAGGGTGAACACTGAAGCTTTCTTT. It yields the protein CASRRDRVNTEAFF. The chain is built from TRBV5-1 and TRBJ1-1; 9 nucleotides agree with TRBD1. This CDR3 region has 14 residues. V gave up 5 bases and J gave up 0 bases; unmatched junction bases: 2. Germline CDR1 SGHRS, CDR2 YFSETQ.

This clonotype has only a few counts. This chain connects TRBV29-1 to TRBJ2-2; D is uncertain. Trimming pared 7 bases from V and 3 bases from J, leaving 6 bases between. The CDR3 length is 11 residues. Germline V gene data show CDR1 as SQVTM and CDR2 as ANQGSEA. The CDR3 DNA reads TGCAGCGCCCTCGACACCGGGGAGCTGTTTTTT. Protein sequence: CSALDTGELFF.

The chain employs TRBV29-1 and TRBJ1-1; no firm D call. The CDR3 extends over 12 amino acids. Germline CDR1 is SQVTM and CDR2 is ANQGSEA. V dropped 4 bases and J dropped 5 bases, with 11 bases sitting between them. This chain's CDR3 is CSVGLQTTEAFF. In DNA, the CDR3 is TGCAGCGTTGGGCTACAGACGACTGAAGCTTTCTTT. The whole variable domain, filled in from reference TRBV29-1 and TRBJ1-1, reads SAVISQKPSRDICQRGTSLTIQCQVDSQVTMMFWYRQQPGQSLTLIATANQGSEATYESGFVIDKFPISRPNLTFSTLTVSNMSPEDSSIYLCSVGLQTTEAFFGQGTRLTVV.

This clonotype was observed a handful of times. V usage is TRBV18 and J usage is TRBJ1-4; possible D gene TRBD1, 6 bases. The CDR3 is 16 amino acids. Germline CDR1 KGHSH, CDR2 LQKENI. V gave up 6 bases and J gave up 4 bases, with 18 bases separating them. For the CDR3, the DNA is TGTGCCAGCTCTCTCTCCGTGGACAGCCTTAATGAAAAACTGTTTTTT. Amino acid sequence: CASSLSVDSLNEKLFF.

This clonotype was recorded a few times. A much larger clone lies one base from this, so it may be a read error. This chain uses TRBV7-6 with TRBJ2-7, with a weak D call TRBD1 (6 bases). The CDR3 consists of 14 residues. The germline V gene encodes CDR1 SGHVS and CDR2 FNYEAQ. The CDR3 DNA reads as TGTGTCAGCAGCTTAGGGGGTTACAGCTACGAGCAGTACTTC. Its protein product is CVSSLGGYSYEQYF.

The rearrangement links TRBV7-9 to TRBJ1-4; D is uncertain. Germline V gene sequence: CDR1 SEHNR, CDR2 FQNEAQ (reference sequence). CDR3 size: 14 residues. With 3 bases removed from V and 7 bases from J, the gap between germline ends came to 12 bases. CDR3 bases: TGTGCCAGCAGCTTCGGATCTGAGGTTGAAAAACTGTTTTTT. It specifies CASSFGSEVEKLFF.

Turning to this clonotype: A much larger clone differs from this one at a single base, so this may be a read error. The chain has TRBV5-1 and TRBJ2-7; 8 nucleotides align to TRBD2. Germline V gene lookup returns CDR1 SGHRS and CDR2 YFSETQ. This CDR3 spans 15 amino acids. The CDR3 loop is CATSLALAGPYEQYF. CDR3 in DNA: TGTGCCACCAGCTTGGCTCTAGCGGGCCCCTACGAGCAGTACTTC.

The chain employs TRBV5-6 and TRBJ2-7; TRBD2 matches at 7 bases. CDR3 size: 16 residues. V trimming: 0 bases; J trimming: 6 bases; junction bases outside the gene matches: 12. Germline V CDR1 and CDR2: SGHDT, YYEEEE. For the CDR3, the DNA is TGTGCCAGCAGCTTGGGGCCAGCGGGACGCGGCTCCGAGCAGTACTTC. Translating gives CASSLGPAGRGSEQYF.